This T cell receptor beta chain originates from a study of shared clonotypes between healthy human individuals. Here immunoSEQ multiplex PCR was the method, and the copy in TCRdb shows in-frame clones only, minus some. The table has some 1.1 million clones, about 80% seen once. CD4+ cell separation produced CD45RA+ naive and CD45RA-negative memory subsets. J lost 1 base, V lost 3 bases, and 2 bases had no gene match. This CDR3 is built from 14 residues. Germline loops: CDR1 SGHVS, CDR2 FNYEAQ. The receptor comes from a man aged 18-30 years in good health. Some clones in this sample may be carry-over from other donors' samples. The sample taken for sequencing was memory CD4+ T cells from PBMCs. Subset meaning: CD45RA-negative fraction. The chain employs TRBV7-6 and TRBJ2-5; 7 bases line up with TRBD2. CDR3 bases: TGTGCCAGCAGCTTGGGAGGGCTCCAAGAGACCCAGTACTTC. Amino acid sequence: CASSLGGLQETQYF.